This passage covers 8 T cell receptor beta chains from one sample sequenced in a study of cytomegalovirus exposure and HLA in healthy donors. The PCR had 60 Vbeta and 13 Jbeta primers. The table came from immunoSEQ multiplex PCR; TCRdb's copy has only in-frame clones and leaves some out. Among 150,000 to 250,000 clones listed, roughly 85% were seen once. Sequenced material: PBMCs. These receptors were collected from a woman aged 25 to 45 in good health and CMV-seropositive.

There are a few counts of this clone. This rearrangement joins TRBV10-3 to TRBJ1-1; 7 nucleotides line up with TRBD1. The V gene end was trimmed by 8 bases and the J gene end by 3 bases; junction bases not matched to a gene: 6. There are 13 residues in the CDR3. Per germline, CDR1 ENHRY and CDR2 SYGVKD. CDR3 region: CAISTGSDTEAFF. CDR3 DNA sequence: TGTGCCATCTCGACAGGGTCCGACACTGAAGCTTTCTTT.

This chain links TRBV6-1 with TRBJ2-7, with 9 bases that match TRBD2. V lost 4 bases and J lost 5; bases outside the gene matches: 12. Germline CDR1 is MNHNS and CDR2 is SASEGT. The CDR3 covers 16 residues. CDR3 region: CASSGAIAGVVDEQYF. The DNA of the CDR3 is TGTGCCAGCAGTGGAGCCATAGCGGGGGTAGTCGACGAGCAGTACTTC.

There are a few counts of this clone. Other DNA sequences within the sample encode an identical CDR3. The V gene is TRBV18, the J gene TRBJ1-3; D perhaps matches TRBD1 (5 bases). The CDR3 consists of 14 residues. Per the germline V gene, CDR1 is KGHSH and CDR2 is LQKENI. V dropped 3 bases and J dropped 0 bases, with 6 bases sitting between them. The CDR3 region has the DNA TGTGCCAGCTCACCGGGGCTCTCTGGAAACACCATATATTTT. Amino acids: CASSPGLSGNTIYF.

The chain carries TRBV7-2 and TRBJ2-3; D perhaps matches TRBD1 (6 bases). V shed 5 bases and J shed 2 bases, with 11 bases lying between them. The CDR3 extends over 14 amino acids. Germline assignment: CDR1 SGHTA and CDR2 FQGNSA. As DNA, the CDR3 is TGTGCCAGCAGCCCCGCAGGGGCCACAGATACGCAGTATTTT. This sequence encodes CASSPAGATDTQYF.

The chain links TRBV29-1 to TRBJ2-3, with D maybe TRBD1 (6 bases). Trimming cost V 7 bases and J 2 bases, with 16 bases left between them. The CDR3 extends over 14 amino acids. Germline V gives CDR1 SQVTM, CDR2 ANQGSEA. This CDR3 reads CSAGVRAPTDTQYF. The CDR3 DNA follows: TGCAGCGCAGGGGTACGGGCCCCCACAGATACGCAGTATTTT.

V usage is TRBV12-5 and J usage is TRBJ2-2, with D possibly matching TRBD2 (7 bases). The V end was cut by 0 bases, the J end by 6 bases, with 11 bases between. CDR3 length equals 15 residues. The germline CDR1 and CDR2 sequences are LGHNT and FRNRAP. The CDR3 sequence: CASGLVRGAAGELFF. The CDR3 DNA is TGTGCTAGTGGTTTGGTACGGGGGGCGGCCGGGGAGCTGTTTTTT.

The chain recombines TRBV19 with TRBJ1-3; TRBD1 aligns across 7 bases. Germline V gene data show CDR1 as LNHDA and CDR2 as SQIVND (reference sequence). Losses at the gene ends were 7 bases for V and 0 bases for J; bases not matched to a gene: 6. The CDR3 covers 15 residues. CDR3 region: CASTYRGISGNTIYF. The CDR3 DNA reads TGTGCCAGTACCTACAGGGGAATCTCTGGAAACACCATATATTTT.

This clone was found once. This chain uses TRBV2 with TRBJ2-1; a weak D match, TRBD2 (6 bases). CDR1 and CDR2 from the germline V gene are SNHLY and FYNNEI. Trimming left V 10 bases short and J 9 bases short, with 22 bases between. The CDR3 has 14 amino acids. CDR3 sequence (DNA): TGTGCCACCAAGATGCGGGGATCCGGGGTTGAGCAGTTCTTC. Residues: CATKMRGSGVEQFF.